Listed below are T cell receptor beta chains from one sample, sequenced in a study of OX40 agonist ivuxolimab in advanced cancers. Generated by immunoSEQ multiplex PCR, the TCRdb table keeps only in-frame clones and is missing some. Of 98,000 or so clones listed, 89% were seen once; the top ten hold around 0.34%. This specimen consisted of CD4+ or CD8+ T cells sorted from blood, obtained in a trial of the OX40 agonist ivuxolimab. The receptors derive from an adult with an advanced solid tumor such as melanoma, head and neck, liver or kidney cancer. CDR3s include the opening cysteine and the closing phenylalanine or tryptophan. Fields, in order: CDR3 protein, CDR3 DNA, D gene, clone size, V gene, J gene. The D gene is left open where the match is weak. Clone sizes are given selectively: once, few, many, or a class where the clone is expanded.

CDR3aa: CASSLSYPYSYEQYF; CDR3nt: TGTGCCAGCAGTTTATCGTACCCCTATTCCTACGAGCAGTACTTC; d_gene: -; abundance: -; v_gene: TRBV28; j_gene: TRBJ2-7
CDR3aa: CASIPGQGLPYEQYF; CDR3nt: TGTGCCAGCATTCCAGGACAGGGGCTGCCCTACGAGCAGTACTTC; d_gene: TRBD1; abundance: -; v_gene: TRBV28; j_gene: TRBJ2-7
CDR3aa: CASSLGTREDTQYF; CDR3nt: TGTGCCAGCAGCCTCGGGACTAGGGAAGATACGCAGTATTTT; d_gene: TRBD2; abundance: -; v_gene: TRBV7-3; j_gene: TRBJ2-3
CDR3aa: CASSPAGLAGATYYEQYF; CDR3nt: TGCGCCAGCAGCCCCGCGGGACTAGCGGGGGCCACCTACTACGAGCAGTACTTC; d_gene: TRBD2; abundance: -; v_gene: TRBV5-1; j_gene: TRBJ2-7
CDR3aa: CASSPRLLASGNEKLFF; CDR3nt: TGTGCCAGCTCACCACGGTTGTTGGCCTCGGGAAATGAAAAACTGTTTTTT; d_gene: -; abundance: -; v_gene: TRBV18; j_gene: TRBJ1-4
CDR3aa: CASSSYPDRGNTEAFF; CDR3nt: TGTGCCAGCAGCTCGTACCCTGACAGGGGAAACACTGAAGCTTTCTTT; d_gene: TRBD1; abundance: -; v_gene: TRBV7-9; j_gene: TRBJ1-1
CDR3aa: CASSQDAPGNTEAFF; CDR3nt: TGTGCCAGCAGCCAAGACGCCCCAGGCAACACTGAAGCTTTCTTT; d_gene: -; abundance: -; v_gene: TRBV4-2; j_gene: TRBJ1-1
CDR3aa: CASSRLGQLNTEAFF; CDR3nt: TGTGCCAGCAGCCGCTTGGGACAGCTGAACACTGAAGCTTTCTTT; d_gene: TRBD1; abundance: -; v_gene: TRBV5-8; j_gene: TRBJ1-1
CDR3aa: CASRQTGGGYGYTF; CDR3nt: TGTGCCAGCAGGCAGACAGGGGGTGGCTATGGCTACACCTTC; d_gene: TRBD1; abundance: -; v_gene: TRBV28; j_gene: TRBJ1-2
CDR3aa: CASSSVTTKNYGYTF; CDR3nt: TGTGCCAGCAGCTCAGTTACTACCAAGAACTATGGCTACACCTTC; d_gene: -; abundance: -; v_gene: TRBV5-6; j_gene: TRBJ1-2
CDR3aa: CASSLEGWEMGQPQHF; CDR3nt: TGCGCCAGCAGCTTGGAGGGCTGGGAAATGGGTCAGCCCCAGCATTTT; d_gene: -; abundance: -; v_gene: TRBV5-1; j_gene: TRBJ1-5
CDR3aa: CASSLGRVTYGYTF; CDR3nt: TGTGCCAGCAGCCTTGGCAGGGTCACCTATGGCTACACCTTC; d_gene: -; abundance: -; v_gene: TRBV14; j_gene: TRBJ1-2
CDR3aa: CASSQDTQSYNEQFF; CDR3nt: TGCGCCAGCAGCCAAGATACACAATCCTACAATGAGCAGTTCTTC; d_gene: -; abundance: -; v_gene: TRBV4-3; j_gene: TRBJ2-1
CDR3aa: CATSRVARANTEAFF; CDR3nt: TGTGCCACCAGCAGAGTGGCTAGGGCGAACACTGAAGCTTTCTTT; d_gene: -; abundance: few; v_gene: TRBV15; j_gene: TRBJ1-1
CDR3aa: CASSYGGRGETQYF; CDR3nt: TGTGCCAGCAGTTACGGGGGGCGCGGGGAGACCCAGTACTTC; d_gene: -; abundance: -; v_gene: TRBV6-6; j_gene: TRBJ2-5
CDR3aa: CASSSERLDGRDEKLFF; CDR3nt: TGCGCCAGCAGCTCAGAACGCCTGGATGGTCGGGATGAAAAACTGTTTTTT; d_gene: -; abundance: -; v_gene: TRBV5-1; j_gene: TRBJ1-4
CDR3aa: CASSIAAGVNTEAFF; CDR3nt: TGTGCCAGTAGTATAGCAGCAGGGGTGAACACTGAAGCTTTCTTT; d_gene: -; abundance: -; v_gene: TRBV19; j_gene: TRBJ1-1
CDR3aa: CASSYSGNTEAFF; CDR3nt: TGCGCCAGCAGCTACTCAGGGAACACTGAAGCTTTCTTT; d_gene: -; abundance: -; v_gene: TRBV5-1; j_gene: TRBJ1-1
CDR3aa: CASSLVMGTDTQYF; CDR3nt: TGTGCCAGCAGCTTGGTAATGGGCACAGATACGCAGTATTTT; d_gene: -; abundance: -; v_gene: TRBV5-4; j_gene: TRBJ2-3
CDR3aa: CASSYSPRDTGELFF; CDR3nt: TGTGCCAGCAGTTACAGCCCGAGGGACACCGGGGAGCTGTTTTTT; d_gene: -; abundance: -; v_gene: TRBV6-5; j_gene: TRBJ2-2
CDR3aa: CASSTGENTEAFF; CDR3nt: TGTGCCAGCAGTACAGGGGAGAACACTGAAGCTTTCTTT; d_gene: TRBD1; abundance: -; v_gene: TRBV2; j_gene: TRBJ1-1
CDR3aa: CASSLNPGDEQYF; CDR3nt: TGTGCCAGCAGCTTAAACCCTGGGGACGAGCAGTACTTC; d_gene: -; abundance: -; v_gene: TRBV7-3; j_gene: TRBJ2-7
CDR3aa: CASSQDPERGDTQYF; CDR3nt: TGCGCCAGCAGCCAAGATCCTGAGAGAGGAGATACGCAGTATTTT; d_gene: -; abundance: -; v_gene: TRBV4-1; j_gene: TRBJ2-3
CDR3aa: CASTGVDEKLFF; CDR3nt: TGTGCCAGCACAGGGGTTGATGAAAAACTGTTTTTT; d_gene: -; abundance: few; v_gene: TRBV2; j_gene: TRBJ1-4
CDR3aa: CARGGAGNEQFF; CDR3nt: TGTGCCAGAGGGGGGGCCGGCAATGAGCAGTTCTTC; d_gene: -; abundance: -; v_gene: TRBV2; j_gene: TRBJ2-1
CDR3aa: CASSPTAYLAKNIQYF; CDR3nt: TGTGCCAGCTCACCAACGGCATACCTAGCCAAAAACATTCAGTACTTC; d_gene: -; abundance: -; v_gene: TRBV18; j_gene: TRBJ2-4
CDR3aa: CASSTTGTNEQFF; CDR3nt: TGTGCCAGCAGCACCACCGGGACCAATGAGCAGTTCTTC; d_gene: -; abundance: -; v_gene: TRBV7-2; j_gene: TRBJ2-1
CDR3aa: CASSLAGAVEAFF; CDR3nt: TGTGCCAGCAGTTTGGCGGGGGCGGTTGAAGCTTTCTTT; d_gene: -; abundance: few; v_gene: TRBV28; j_gene: TRBJ1-1
CDR3aa: CASSLSYEQYF; CDR3nt: TGTGCCAGCTCACTTAGCTACGAGCAGTACTTC; d_gene: -; abundance: -; v_gene: TRBV18; j_gene: TRBJ2-7
CDR3aa: CASSSSRLRDRVYEQYF; CDR3nt: TGCGCCAGCAGCTCTTCCAGATTGCGGGACAGGGTGTACGAGCAGTACTTC; d_gene: TRBD1; abundance: -; v_gene: TRBV4-1; j_gene: TRBJ2-7
CDR3aa: CASSPSGGETGNTIYF; CDR3nt: TGTGCCAGCAGCCCATCTGGAGGGGAAACTGGAAACACCATATATTTT; d_gene: -; abundance: -; v_gene: TRBV9; j_gene: TRBJ1-3
CDR3aa: CASSLVPGPEKLFF; CDR3nt: TGTGCCAGCAGCCTGGTTCCTGGACCGGAAAAACTGTTTTTT; d_gene: -; abundance: -; v_gene: TRBV5-4; j_gene: TRBJ1-4
CDR3aa: CASSLTVNTGELFF; CDR3nt: TGTGCCAGTAGTTTGACAGTGAACACCGGGGAGCTGTTTTTT; d_gene: -; abundance: -; v_gene: TRBV19; j_gene: TRBJ2-2
CDR3aa: CAITDRGGEQFF; CDR3nt: TGTGCCATCACGGACAGAGGGGGTGAGCAGTTCTTC; d_gene: -; abundance: -; v_gene: TRBV19; j_gene: TRBJ2-1
CDR3aa: CASSLSRTGTYEQYF; CDR3nt: TGTGCCAGCAGTTTATCGCGGACAGGGACCTACGAGCAGTACTTC; d_gene: TRBD1; abundance: -; v_gene: TRBV27; j_gene: TRBJ2-7